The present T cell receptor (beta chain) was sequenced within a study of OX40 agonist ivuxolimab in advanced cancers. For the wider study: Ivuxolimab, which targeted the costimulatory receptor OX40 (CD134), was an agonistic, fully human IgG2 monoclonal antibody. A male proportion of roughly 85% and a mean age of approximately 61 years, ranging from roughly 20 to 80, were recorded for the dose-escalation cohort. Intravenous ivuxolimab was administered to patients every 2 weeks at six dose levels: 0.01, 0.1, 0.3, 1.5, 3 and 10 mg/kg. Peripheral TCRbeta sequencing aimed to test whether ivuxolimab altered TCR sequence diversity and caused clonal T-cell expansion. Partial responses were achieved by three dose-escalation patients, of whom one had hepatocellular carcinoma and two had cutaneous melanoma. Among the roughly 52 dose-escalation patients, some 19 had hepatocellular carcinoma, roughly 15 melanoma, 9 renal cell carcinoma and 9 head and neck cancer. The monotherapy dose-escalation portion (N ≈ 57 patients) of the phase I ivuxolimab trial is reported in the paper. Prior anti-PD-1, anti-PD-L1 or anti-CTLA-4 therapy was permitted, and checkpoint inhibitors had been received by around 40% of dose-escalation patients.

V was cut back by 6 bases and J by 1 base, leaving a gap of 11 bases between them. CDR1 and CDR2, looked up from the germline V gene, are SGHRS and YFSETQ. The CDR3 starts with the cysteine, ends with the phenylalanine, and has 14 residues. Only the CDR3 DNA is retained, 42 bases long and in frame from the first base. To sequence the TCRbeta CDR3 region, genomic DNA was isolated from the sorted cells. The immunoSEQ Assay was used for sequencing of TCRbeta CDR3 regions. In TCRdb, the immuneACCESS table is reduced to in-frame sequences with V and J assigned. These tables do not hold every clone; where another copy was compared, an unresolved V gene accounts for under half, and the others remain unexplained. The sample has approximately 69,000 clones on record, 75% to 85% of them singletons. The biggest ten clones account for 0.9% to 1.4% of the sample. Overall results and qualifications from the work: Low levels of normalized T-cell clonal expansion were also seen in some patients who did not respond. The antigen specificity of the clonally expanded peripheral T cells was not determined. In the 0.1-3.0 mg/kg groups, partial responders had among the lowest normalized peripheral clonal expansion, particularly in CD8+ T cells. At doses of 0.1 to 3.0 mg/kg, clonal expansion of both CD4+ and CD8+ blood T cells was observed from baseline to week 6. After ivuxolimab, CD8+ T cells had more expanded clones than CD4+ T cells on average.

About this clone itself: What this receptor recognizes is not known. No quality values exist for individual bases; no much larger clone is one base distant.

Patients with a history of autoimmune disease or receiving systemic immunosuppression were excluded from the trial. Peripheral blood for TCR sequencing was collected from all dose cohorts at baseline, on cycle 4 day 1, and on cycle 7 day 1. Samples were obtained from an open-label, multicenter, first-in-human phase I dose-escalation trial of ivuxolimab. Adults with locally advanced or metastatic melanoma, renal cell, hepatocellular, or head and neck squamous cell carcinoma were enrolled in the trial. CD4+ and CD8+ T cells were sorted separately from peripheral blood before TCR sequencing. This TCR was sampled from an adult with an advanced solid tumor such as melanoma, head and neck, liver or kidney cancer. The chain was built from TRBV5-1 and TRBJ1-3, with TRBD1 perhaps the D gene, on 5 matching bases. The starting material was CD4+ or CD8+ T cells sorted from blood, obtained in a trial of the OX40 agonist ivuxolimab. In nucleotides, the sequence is TGCGCCAGCACCCCCGGGGGATCTGGAAACACCATATATTTT. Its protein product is CASTPGGSGNTIYF. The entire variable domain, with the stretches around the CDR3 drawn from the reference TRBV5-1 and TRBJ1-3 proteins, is KAGVTQTPRYLIKTRGQQVTLSCSPISGHRSVSWYQQTPGQGLQFLFEYFSETQRNKGNFPGRFSGRQFSNSRSEMNVSTLELGDSALYLCASTPGGSGNTIYFGEGSWLTVV.